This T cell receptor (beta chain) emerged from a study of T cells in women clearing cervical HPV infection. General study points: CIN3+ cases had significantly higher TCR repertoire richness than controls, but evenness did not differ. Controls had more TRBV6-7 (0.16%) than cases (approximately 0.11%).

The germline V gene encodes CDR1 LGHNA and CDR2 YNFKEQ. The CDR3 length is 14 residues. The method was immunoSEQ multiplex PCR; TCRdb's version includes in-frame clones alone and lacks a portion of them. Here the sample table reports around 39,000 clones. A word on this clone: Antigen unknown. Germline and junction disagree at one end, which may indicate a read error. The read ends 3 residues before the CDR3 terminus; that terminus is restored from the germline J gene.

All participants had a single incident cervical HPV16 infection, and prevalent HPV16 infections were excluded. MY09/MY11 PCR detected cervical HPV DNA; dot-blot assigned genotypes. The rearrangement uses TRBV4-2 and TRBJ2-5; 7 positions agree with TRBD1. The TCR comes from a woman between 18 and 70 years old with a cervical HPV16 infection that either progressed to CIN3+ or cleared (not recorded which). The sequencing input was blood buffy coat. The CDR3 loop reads CASGNRGIQETQYF. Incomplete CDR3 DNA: TGCGCCAGCGGAAACAGGGGAATACAAGAGACC.